One sample yielded the 27 T cell receptor beta chains listed below, sequenced in a study of regulatory and conventional T cells in RAG deficiency (dated by TCRdb to the late 2010s). The method behind the library was the immunoSEQ multiplex PCR assay. The source is immuneACCESS, and TCRdb retained only in-frame sequences with V and J called. Part of the clones is not carried over; for the studies checked, unresolved V genes explain less than half of this, and the remainder is unexplained. The sample table holds around 30,000 clones, of which 89% were seen once. The ten most abundant clones make up approximately 15% of the sample. These records were also assigned to another study, of regulatory T cells. Drawing on the second study: The multiplex PCR relied on 52 forward TRBV primers and 13 reverse TRBJ primers, and amplification bias was corrected through assay-based and computational methods.

Sequences were obtained from CD8+ T cells sorted from blood. The source is a human donor in good health.

The V and J genes are TRBV6-6 and TRBJ1-1; D remains unclear. The length of the CDR3 is 14 residues. Germline values: CDR1 MNHNY, CDR2 SVGAGI (reference sequence). The V and J ends lost 2 bases and 0 bases respectively, with 7 bases between them. CDR3 nucleotides: TGTGCCAGCAGTTACACAGACCTGAACACTGAAGCTTTCTTT. It specifies CASSYTDLNTEAFF.

The rearrangement links TRBV19 to TRBJ1-6; D gene unclear. The V gene lost 2 bases and the J gene lost 8 bases, with 10 bases spanning the gap. The CDR3 length is 14 residues. Germline V gene lookup returns CDR1 LNHDA and CDR2 SQIVND (reference sequence). The CDR3 here is CASSIYQVDSPLHF. In nucleotides, the CDR3 is TGTGCCAGTAGTATATATCAGGTTGATTCACCCCTCCACTTT.

This sequence joins TRBV6-5 and TRBJ1-1, with D unresolved. The ends were cut back, 6 bases at V and 5 bases at J, with 16 bases in the middle. The CDR3 is made up of 14 amino acids. The germline gives CDR1 MNHEY, CDR2 SVGAGI. The CDR3 protein is CASSRAMGGTEAFF. CDR3 DNA sequence: TGTGCCAGCAGCCGGGCGATGGGTGGGACTGAAGCTTTCTTT.

Only one count was recorded for this clone. The V and J genes are TRBV11-2 and TRBJ2-5; 8 nucleotides line up with TRBD2. Per the germline V gene, CDR1 is SGHAT and CDR2 is FQNNGV. Unmatched junction bases numbered 7, after V lost 3 bases and J lost 1 base. The CDR3 consists of 16 residues. The CDR3 reads CASSLGSGALQETQYF. The CDR3 coding sequence is TGTGCCAGCAGCTTGGGTAGCGGGGCCCTCCAAGAGACCCAGTACTTC.

The chain joins TRBV5-1 to TRBJ2-5; perhaps TRBD1 as D (6 bases). The CDR3 length is 13 residues. Trimming took off 3 bases at V and 4 bases at J, with 10 bases between the two ends. Germline-derived CDR1 and CDR2 are SGHRS and YFSETQ. The CDR3 reads CASSSGVLETQYF. CDR3 in DNA: TGCGCCAGCAGCTCAGGGGTTCTAGAGACCCAGTACTTC.

This clone was detected only a few times. J is TRBJ1-2 and V is TRBV7-2, with D possibly matching TRBD1 (5 bases). The CDR3 totals 14 residues. Germline V lookup: CDR1 SGHTA, CDR2 FQGNSA. Trimming shortened V by 5 bases and J by 4 bases, and 14 bases separated the two germline ends. DNA of the CDR3: TGTGCCAGCAGCGGCTATAGACAGAGCTATGGCTACACCTTC. Translation: CASSGYRQSYGYTF.

In its sample, this clone was seen a few times. V and J are TRBV5-6 and TRBJ2-1; 8 nucleotides match TRBD2. Germline CDR1 and CDR2: SGHDT and YYEEEE. The CDR3 length is 16 residues. V was clipped by 0 bases and J by 2 bases; unmatched bases: 4. CDR3 sequence reads: CASSLGAGGAYNEQFF. CDR3 nucleotides: TGTGCCAGCAGCTTGGGTGCCGGGGGGGCCTACAATGAGCAGTTCTTC.

This chain connects TRBV5-6 to TRBJ1-1; no firm D call. The V gene's germline CDR1 is SGHDT and CDR2 YYEEEE. V shed 0 bases and J shed 4 bases, with 7 bases lying between them. There are 13 residues in the CDR3. In DNA form, the CDR3 reads TGTGCCAGCAGCTTGGATGGTTTCACTGAAGCTTTCTTT. Amino acids: CASSLDGFTEAFF.

The rearrangement uses TRBV19 and TRBJ2-7; D may be TRBD2 (5 bases). V shed 0 bases and J shed 0 bases, with 9 bases lying between them. The CDR3 is 15 amino acids. The germline gives CDR1 LNHDA, CDR2 SQIVND (reference sequence). DNA for the CDR3: TGTGCCAGTAGTATAGATGGGGAGCTCTCCTACGAGCAGTACTTC. It is translated as CASSIDGELSYEQYF. Filled out from reference TRBV19 and TRBJ2-7, the complete variable domain reads DGGITQSPKYLFRKEGQNVTLSCEQNLNHDAMYWYRQDPGQGLRLIYYSQIVNDFQKGDIAEGYSVSREKKESFPLTVTSAQKNPTAFYLCASSIDGELSYEQYFGPGTRLTVT.

The gene calls are TRBV5-1 and TRBJ1-4; TRBD1 might be the D (5 bases). Between the trimmed V and J ends, which lost 4 bases and 0 bases, there was a span of 16 bases. Germline-derived CDR1 and CDR2 are SGHRS and YFSETQ. This CDR3 contains 17 residues. In DNA, the CDR3 is TGCGCCAGCAGCCCGGAAACAGGCGAAACAACTAATGAAAAACTGTTTTTT. Translation: CASSPETGETTNEKLFF.

This clone was detected only once. The V and J genes are TRBV7-8 and TRBJ2-7, with D perhaps matching TRBD1 (5 bases). CDR1 SGHVS and CDR2 FQNEAQ come from the germline V gene. The CDR3 is 14 residues long. V was clipped by 3 bases and J by 6 bases, with 15 bases between them. CDR3 bases: TGTGCCAGCAGCTTGCTTGCAGGGTCCAGCGAGCAGTACTTC. Translated, it gives CASSLLAGSSEQYF.

This clone was seen a handful of times. This chain uses TRBV27 with TRBJ2-5; 7 bases are shared with TRBD1. Trimming took 6 bases from V and 1 from J; bases not matched to a gene: 8. Germline CDR1 reads MNHEY; CDR2 reads SMNVEV (reference sequence). The CDR3 runs 15 residues. The CDR3 nucleotides are TGTGCCAGCAGACCACTGTCAGGGGGCCAAGAGACCCAGTACTTC. Translation: CASRPLSGGQETQYF.

The V call is TRBV28, the J call TRBJ1-2; the D gene is possibly TRBD1 (5 bases). Looked up from germline, CDR1 is MDHEN and CDR2 is SYDVKM. Trimming left V 5 bases short and J 5 bases short, with 9 bases between. The CDR3 contains 12 residues. The CDR3 protein is CASSTDSYGYTF. The CDR3 DNA is TGTGCCAGCAGTACCGACAGTTATGGCTACACCTTC.

This chain uses TRBV5-1 with TRBJ2-1; 13 bases line up with TRBD2. The junction had 10 bases not matched to a gene; V was cut back by 4 bases and J by 9 bases. Germline values: CDR1 SGHRS, CDR2 YFSETQ. This CDR3 spans 16 amino acids. Written as DNA, the CDR3 is TGCGCCAGCAGCCCCTCGACTAGCGGGAGGTCGGGTGAGCAGTTCTTC. It yields the protein CASSPSTSGRSGEQFF.

The CDR3 region has the DNA TGTGCCAGCAGACCTAGCGGGATCGGCACAGATACGCAGTATTTT. The encoded protein is CASRPSGIGTDTQYF. This sequence joins TRBV7-9 and TRBJ2-3; 9 nucleotides line up with TRBD2. This CDR3 has 15 amino acids. J was trimmed by 1 base and V by 6 bases; bases with no gene match: 5. Germline CDR1 reads SEHNR; CDR2 reads FQNEAQ (reference sequence).

The chain uses TRBV5-6 and TRBJ2-7; tentative D call: TRBD1 (5 bases). V was shortened by 3 bases and J by 3 bases, with 10 bases between the two germline ends. The length of the CDR3 is 13 residues. Germline V gene sequence: CDR1 SGHDT, CDR2 YYEEEE. In DNA, the CDR3 is TGTGCCAGCAGCTATGACAGCTTCTACGAGCAGTACTTC. Its translation: CASSYDSFYEQYF.

This sequence joins TRBV5-1 and TRBJ1-2; 7 bases match TRBD1. Per germline, CDR1 SGHRS and CDR2 YFSETQ. The CDR3 runs 15 residues. J was trimmed by 7 bases and V by 0 bases; bases with no gene match: 9. The CDR3 DNA sequence: TGCGCCAGCAGCTTGGGCGCAGGGGGAATGGGTGGCTACACCTTC. Translation: CASSLGAGGMGGYTF.

V is TRBV7-2 and J is TRBJ1-2, with TRBD1 matching over 7 bases. Trimming took 4 bases from V and 8 from J; bases not matched to a gene: 4. The CDR3 runs 12 residues. Germline CDR1 reads SGHTA; CDR2 reads FQGNSA. CDR3 bases: TGTGCCAGCAGCTCGACAGGGAACGGCTACACCTTC. Protein product: CASSSTGNGYTF.

The chain is built from TRBV6-4 and TRBJ1-5; a possible D gene is TRBD1 (5 bases). The CDR3 length is 13 residues. The germline gives CDR1 MRHNA, CDR2 SNTAGT. V was clipped by 2 bases and J by 5 bases, with 7 bases between them. This CDR3 is CASSDRDYQPQHF. The CDR3 nucleotides are TGTGCCAGCAGTGACCGGGACTATCAGCCCCAGCATTTT.

The chain joins TRBV6-5 to TRBJ2-1; 11 bases are shared with TRBD2. The CDR3 extends over 15 amino acids. Germline V gene lookup returns CDR1 MNHEY and CDR2 SVGAGI. With V trimmed by 7 bases and J by 2 bases, 4 bases remained unmatched. In nucleotides, the CDR3 is TGTGCCAGCACTAAGACTAGCGGGGCCTACAATGAGCAGTTCTTC. Amino acid sequence: CASTKTSGAYNEQFF.

The chain employs TRBV7-8 and TRBJ1-5, with 7 bases aligning to TRBD1. V lost 3 bases and J lost 3; bases outside the gene matches: 8. From germline, CDR1 is SGHVS and CDR2 FQNEAQ. CDR3 length: 16 residues. The CDR3 sequence is CASSFLTGQLNQPQHF. CDR3 sequence (DNA): TGTGCCAGCAGCTTCTTGACGGGACAGCTCAATCAGCCCCAGCATTTT. The full variable domain, its missing parts supplied by reference TRBV7-8 and TRBJ1-5, is GAGVSQSPRYKVAKRGQDVALRCDPISGHVSLFWYQQALGQGPEFLTYFQNEAQLDKSGLPSDRFFAERPEGSVSTLKIQRTQQEDSAVYLCASSFLTGQLNQPQHFGDGTRLSIL.

This rearrangement joins TRBV11-2 to TRBJ2-7; TRBD2 aligns across 11 bases. V was pared by 5 bases and J by 6 bases, with 21 bases of the junction left unmatched. The CDR3 is 19 amino acids. CDR1 and CDR2 (germline): SGHAT, FQNNGV. CDR3 sequence (DNA): TGTGCCAGCAGCGCAAGTCCCAAGCTATCGACTAGCGGGATAGGCGAGCAGTACTTC. Protein sequence: CASSASPKLSTSGIGEQYF.

V usage is TRBV30 and J usage is TRBJ2-7; D possibly corresponds to TRBD1 (5 bases). In germline, CDR1 is GTSNPN, CDR2 SVGIG (reference sequence). CDR3 size: 12 residues. V shed 2 bases and J shed 2 bases, with 7 bases lying between them. This CDR3 reads CAWSTGTYEQYF. In DNA, the CDR3 is TGTGCCTGGAGTACAGGAACCTACGAGCAGTACTTC. The full variable domain, completed using reference TRBV30 and TRBJ2-7, is SQTIHQWPATLVQPVGSPLSLECTVEGTSNPNLYWYRQAAGRGLQLLFYSVGIGQISSEVPQNLSASRPQDRQFILSSKKLLLSDSGFYLCAWSTGTYEQYFGPGTRLTVT.

J is TRBJ2-7 and V is TRBV4-1; D unclear. Looked up from germline, CDR1 is MGHRA and CDR2 is YSYEKL. There are 13 residues in the CDR3. V lost 4 bases and J 1 base, leaving 8 bases between the germline ends. Here the CDR3 reads CASSLESSYEQYF. CDR3 bases: TGCGCCAGCAGCCTGGAATCTTCCTACGAGCAGTACTTC.

The V gene is TRBV9, the J gene TRBJ1-1; 8 positions agree with TRBD1. The CDR3 runs to 14 residues. J was trimmed by 6 bases and V by 4 bases; bases with no gene match: 8. The germline gives CDR1 SGDLS, CDR2 YYNGEE. The CDR3 bases are TGTGCCAGCAGCCTTCAGACACAGGGGGCTGAAGCTTTCTTT. It is translated as CASSLQTQGAEAFF. Using reference TRBV9 and TRBJ1-1 for the parts outside the CDR3, the full variable domain is DSGVTQTPKHLITATGQRVTLRCSPRSGDLSVYWYQQSLDQGLQFLIQYYNGEERAKGNILERFSAQQFPDLHSELNLSSLELGDSALYFCASSLQTQGAEAFFGQGTRLTVV.

In its sample, this clone is large. The chain joins TRBV7-9 to TRBJ1-1, with 7 bases identical to TRBD1. J lost 2 bases, V lost 5 bases, and 11 bases had no gene match. Per the germline V gene, CDR1 is SEHNR and CDR2 is FQNEAQ (reference sequence). The CDR3 is made up of 16 amino acids. The CDR3 here is CASSPSTGILNTEAFF. In DNA, the CDR3 is TGTGCCAGCAGCCCATCGACAGGGATCCTTAACACTGAAGCTTTCTTT.

The chain is built from TRBV27 and TRBJ2-3; D ambiguous. Trimming stripped 5 bases from V and 3 bases from J, with 12 bases between. The CDR3 runs 14 residues. Germline values: CDR1 MNHEY, CDR2 SMNVEV (reference sequence). CDR3 region: CASSAHGPTDTQYF. CDR3 DNA: TGTGCCAGCAGTGCCCACGGGCCAACAGATACGCAGTATTTT.